This section outlines one T cell receptor (beta chain) sequence together with its context. The record originates from a study of blood T cell repertoires in COVID-19. About the research overall: COVID-19 samples from acute and convalescent phases originated in the United States, Italy and Spain. PBMCs, B-cell-depleted T cells, or T cells were the source of the cDNA or gDNA that made up the material.

The CDR3 sequence is 15 residues long. Germline V lookup: CDR1 SGHTA, CDR2 FQGNSA. Trimming cost V 2 bases and J 2 bases; bases outside gene matches: 4. As originally analysed: Estimated nucleated cell counts came from reference gene primer amplification. Data came from immunoSEQ multiplex PCR; TCRdb stores just in-frame clones and leaves some out. The DNA was the basis for D and trimming; V, J and clone size are from that table. Altogether about 76,000 clones are present, 90% to 95% being singletons, with the ten largest covering roughly 6%. Sequenced input: peripheral blood. The source is a human donor in a cohort sampled during active COVID-19. The V gene is TRBV7-2, the J gene TRBJ2-3; 7 bases match TRBD2. The CDR3 spells CASSLSSGITDTQYF. The CDR3 DNA sequence: TGTGCCAGCAGCTTATCGAGCGGGATCACAGATACGCAGTATTTT.